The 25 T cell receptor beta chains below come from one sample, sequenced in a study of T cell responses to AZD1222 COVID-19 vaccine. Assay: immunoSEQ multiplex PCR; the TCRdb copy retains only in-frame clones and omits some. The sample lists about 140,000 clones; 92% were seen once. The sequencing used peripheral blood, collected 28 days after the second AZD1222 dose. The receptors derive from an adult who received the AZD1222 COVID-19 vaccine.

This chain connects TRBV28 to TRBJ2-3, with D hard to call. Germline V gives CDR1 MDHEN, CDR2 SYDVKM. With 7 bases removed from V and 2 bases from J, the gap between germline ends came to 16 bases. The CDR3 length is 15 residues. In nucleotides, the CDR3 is TGTGCCAGCATTCTGTCGGGTAGCTACACAGATACGCAGTATTTT. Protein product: CASILSGSYTDTQYF. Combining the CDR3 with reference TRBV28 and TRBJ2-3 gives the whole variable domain DVKVTQSSRYLVKRTGEKVFLECVQDMDHENMFWYRQDPGLGLRLIYFSYDVKMKEKGDIPEGYSVSREKKERFSLILESASTNQTSMYLCASILSGSYTDTQYFGPGTRLTVL.

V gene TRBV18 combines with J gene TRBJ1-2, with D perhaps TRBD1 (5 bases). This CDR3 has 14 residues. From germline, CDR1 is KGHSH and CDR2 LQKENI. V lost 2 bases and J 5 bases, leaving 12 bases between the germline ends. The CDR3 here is CASSPGAYQYGYTF. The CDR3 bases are TGTGCCAGCTCACCAGGGGCCTACCAATATGGCTACACCTTC.

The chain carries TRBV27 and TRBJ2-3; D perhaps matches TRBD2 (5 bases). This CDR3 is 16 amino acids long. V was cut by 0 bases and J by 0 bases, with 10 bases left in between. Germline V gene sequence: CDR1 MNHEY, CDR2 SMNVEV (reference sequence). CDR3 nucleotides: TGTGCCAGCAGTTTATCCGCTAGCCCCAGCACAGATACGCAGTATTTT. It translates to CASSLSASPSTDTQYF.

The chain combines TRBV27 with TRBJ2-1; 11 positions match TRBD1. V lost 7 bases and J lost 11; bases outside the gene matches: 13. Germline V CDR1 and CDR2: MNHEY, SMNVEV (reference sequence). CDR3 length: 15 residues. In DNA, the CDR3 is TGTGCCAGCATAGATACAGGACAGGGGGCCCTCCAGCAGTTCTTC. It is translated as CASIDTGQGALQQFF.

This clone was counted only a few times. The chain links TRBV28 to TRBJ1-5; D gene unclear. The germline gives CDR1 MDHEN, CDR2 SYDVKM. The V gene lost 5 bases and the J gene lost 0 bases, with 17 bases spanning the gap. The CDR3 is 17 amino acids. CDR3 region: CASSPPSGSYSNQPQHF. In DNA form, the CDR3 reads TGTGCCAGCAGTCCCCCTTCCGGTTCCTATAGCAATCAGCCCCAGCATTTT. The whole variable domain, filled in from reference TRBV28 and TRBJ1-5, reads DVKVTQSSRYLVKRTGEKVFLECVQDMDHENMFWYRQDPGLGLRLIYFSYDVKMKEKGDIPEGYSVSREKKERFSLILESASTNQTSMYLCASSPPSGSYSNQPQHFGDGTRLSIL.

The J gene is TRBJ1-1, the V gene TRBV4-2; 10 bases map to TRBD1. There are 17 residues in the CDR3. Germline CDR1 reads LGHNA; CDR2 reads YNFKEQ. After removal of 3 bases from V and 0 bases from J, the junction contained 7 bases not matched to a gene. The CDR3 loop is CASSQVRTGGMNTEAFF. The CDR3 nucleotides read TGTGCCAGCAGCCAGGTACGGACAGGGGGGATGAACACTGAAGCTTTCTTT.

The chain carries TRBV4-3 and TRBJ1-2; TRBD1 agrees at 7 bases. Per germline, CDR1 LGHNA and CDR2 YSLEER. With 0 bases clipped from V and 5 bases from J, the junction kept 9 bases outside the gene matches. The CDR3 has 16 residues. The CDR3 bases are TGCGCCAGCAGCCAAGATTACGGACAGGAGGCTTATGGCTACACCTTC. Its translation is CASSQDYGQEAYGYTF.

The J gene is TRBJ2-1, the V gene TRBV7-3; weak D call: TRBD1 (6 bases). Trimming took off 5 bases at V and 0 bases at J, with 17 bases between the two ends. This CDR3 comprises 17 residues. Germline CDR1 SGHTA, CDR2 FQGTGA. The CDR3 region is CASSPLGALSSYNEQFF. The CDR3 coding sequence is TGTGCCAGCAGCCCACTGGGGGCTTTGAGCTCCTACAATGAGCAGTTCTTC. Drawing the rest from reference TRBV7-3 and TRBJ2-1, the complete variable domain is GAGVSQTPSNKVTEKGKYVELRCDPISGHTALYWYRQSLGQGPEFLIYFQGTGAADDSGLPNDRFFAVRPEGSVSTLKIQRTERGDSAVYLCASSPLGALSSYNEQFFGPGTRLTVL.

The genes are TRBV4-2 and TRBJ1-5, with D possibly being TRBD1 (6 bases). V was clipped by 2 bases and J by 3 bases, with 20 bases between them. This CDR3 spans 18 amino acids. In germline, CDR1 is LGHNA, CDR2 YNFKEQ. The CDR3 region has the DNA TGTGCCAGCAGCCAAAATGGACAGCCTTCCACCCTCAATCAGCCCCAGCATTTT. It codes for CASSQNGQPSTLNQPQHF.

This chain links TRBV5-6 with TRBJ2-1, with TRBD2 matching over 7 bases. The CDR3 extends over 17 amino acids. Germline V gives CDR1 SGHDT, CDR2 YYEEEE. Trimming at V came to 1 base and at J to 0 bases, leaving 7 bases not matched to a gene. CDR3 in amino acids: CASSLKTGGSSYNEQFF. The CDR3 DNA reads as TGTGCCAGCAGCTTGAAGACTGGCGGGAGCTCCTACAATGAGCAGTTCTTC.

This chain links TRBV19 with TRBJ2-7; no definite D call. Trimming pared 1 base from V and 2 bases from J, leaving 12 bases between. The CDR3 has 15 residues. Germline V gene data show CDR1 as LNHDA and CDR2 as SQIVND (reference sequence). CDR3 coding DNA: TGTGCCAGTAGTATAGGGCTCCGTACAACCTACGAGCAGTACTTC. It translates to CASSIGLRTTYEQYF.

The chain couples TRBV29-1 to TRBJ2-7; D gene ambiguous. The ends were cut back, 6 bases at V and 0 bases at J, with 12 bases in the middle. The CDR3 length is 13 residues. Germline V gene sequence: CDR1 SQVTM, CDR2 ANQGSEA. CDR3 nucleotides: TGCAGCGTCCTTGACGCGAGCTCCTACGAGCAGTACTTC. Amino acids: CSVLDASSYEQYF.

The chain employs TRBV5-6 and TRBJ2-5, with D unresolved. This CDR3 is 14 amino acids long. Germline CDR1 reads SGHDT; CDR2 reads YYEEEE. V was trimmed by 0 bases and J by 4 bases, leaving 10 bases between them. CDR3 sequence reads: CASSLGVVPETQYF. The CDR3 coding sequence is TGTGCCAGCAGCTTGGGAGTAGTTCCAGAGACCCAGTACTTC.

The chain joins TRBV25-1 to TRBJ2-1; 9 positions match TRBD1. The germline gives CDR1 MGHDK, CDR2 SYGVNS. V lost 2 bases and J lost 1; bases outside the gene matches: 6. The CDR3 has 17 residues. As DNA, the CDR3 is TGTGCCAGCAGTGAAGACCCCGGGACAGGGTCCTACAATGAGCAGTTCTTC. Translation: CASSEDPGTGSYNEQFF.

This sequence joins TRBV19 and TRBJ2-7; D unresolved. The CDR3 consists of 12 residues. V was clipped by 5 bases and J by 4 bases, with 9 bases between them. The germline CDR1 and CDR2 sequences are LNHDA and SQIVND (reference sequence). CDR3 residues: CASSAPNYEQYF. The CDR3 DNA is TGTGCCAGTAGTGCCCCGAATTACGAGCAGTACTTC.

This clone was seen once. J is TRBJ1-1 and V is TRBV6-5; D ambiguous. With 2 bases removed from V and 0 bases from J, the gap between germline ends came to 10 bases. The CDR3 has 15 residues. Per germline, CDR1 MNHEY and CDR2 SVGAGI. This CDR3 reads CASSYGEAMNTEAFF. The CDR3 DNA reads TGTGCCAGCAGTTACGGGGAGGCCATGAACACTGAAGCTTTCTTT.

CDR3 DNA sequence: TGTGCCACCAGCAGGGTTGAGGGCGAGCAGTACTTC. It codes for CATSRVEGEQYF. The genes are TRBV15 and TRBJ2-7; D perhaps matches TRBD2 (5 bases). The length of the CDR3 is 12 residues. CDR1 and CDR2 from the germline V gene are LNHNV and YYDKDF (reference sequence). V was trimmed by 3 bases and J by 6 bases, leaving 9 bases between them.

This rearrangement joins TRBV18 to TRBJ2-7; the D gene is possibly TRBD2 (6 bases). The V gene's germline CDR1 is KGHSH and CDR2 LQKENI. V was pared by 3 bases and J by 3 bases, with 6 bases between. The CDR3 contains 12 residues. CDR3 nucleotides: TGTGCCAGCTCACCGGAGGGCTACGAGCAGTACTTC. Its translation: CASSPEGYEQYF.

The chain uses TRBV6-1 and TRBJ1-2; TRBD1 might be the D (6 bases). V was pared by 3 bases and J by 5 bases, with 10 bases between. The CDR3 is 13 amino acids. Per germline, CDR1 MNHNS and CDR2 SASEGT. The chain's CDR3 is CASSDGGGYGYTF. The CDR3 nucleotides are TGTGCCAGCAGTGATGGGGGCGGGTATGGCTACACCTTC.

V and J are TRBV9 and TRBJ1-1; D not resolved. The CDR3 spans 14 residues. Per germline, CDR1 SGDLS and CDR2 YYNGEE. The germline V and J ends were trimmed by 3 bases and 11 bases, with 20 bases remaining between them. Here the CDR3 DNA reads TGTGCCAGCAGCGACCGGGCCAAGCCCATGATGGCTTTCTTT. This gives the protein CASSDRAKPMMAFF.

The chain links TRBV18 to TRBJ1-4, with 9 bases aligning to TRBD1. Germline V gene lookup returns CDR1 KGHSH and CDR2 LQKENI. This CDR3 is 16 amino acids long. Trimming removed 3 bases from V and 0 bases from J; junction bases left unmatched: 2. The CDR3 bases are TGTGCCAGCTCACCCCGACAGGGGGCAACTAATGAAAAACTGTTTTTT. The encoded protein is CASSPRQGATNEKLFF.

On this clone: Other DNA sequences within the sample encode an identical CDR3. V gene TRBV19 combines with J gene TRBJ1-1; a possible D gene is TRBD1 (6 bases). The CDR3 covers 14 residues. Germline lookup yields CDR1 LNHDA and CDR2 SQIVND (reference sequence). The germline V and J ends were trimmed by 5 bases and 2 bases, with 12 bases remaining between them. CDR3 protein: CASSWGGGNTEAFF. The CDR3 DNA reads TGTGCCAGTAGTTGGGGCGGGGGCAACACTGAAGCTTTCTTT.

CDR3 amino acids: CSVQGYTF. The CDR3, as DNA: TGCAGCGTTCAAGGCTACACCTTC. The chain links TRBV29-1 to TRBJ1-2, with D uncertain. CDR3 length: 8 amino acids. From germline, CDR1 is SQVTM and CDR2 ANQGSEA. The V end lost 5 bases, the J end lost 8 bases, and 3 bases lay between the germline ends.

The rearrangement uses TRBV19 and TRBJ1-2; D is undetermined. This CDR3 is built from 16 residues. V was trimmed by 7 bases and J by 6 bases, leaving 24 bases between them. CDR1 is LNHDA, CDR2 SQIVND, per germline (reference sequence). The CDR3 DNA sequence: TGTGCCAGTAATAGGGCCAGGACGAGTTTGCGGAATGGCTACACCTTC. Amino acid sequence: CASNRARTSLRNGYTF. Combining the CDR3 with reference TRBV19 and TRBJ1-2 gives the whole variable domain DGGITQSPKYLFRKEGQNVTLSCEQNLNHDAMYWYRQDPGQGLRLIYYSQIVNDFQKGDIAEGYSVSREKKESFPLTVTSAQKNPTAFYLCASNRARTSLRNGYTFGSGTRLTVV.

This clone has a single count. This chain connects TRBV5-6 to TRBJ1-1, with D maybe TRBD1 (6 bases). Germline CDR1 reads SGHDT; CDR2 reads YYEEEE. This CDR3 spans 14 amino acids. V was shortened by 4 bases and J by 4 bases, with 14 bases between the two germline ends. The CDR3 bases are TGTGCCAGCAGCACGACAGGAGTAGGCACTGAAGCTTTCTTT. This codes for CASSTTGVGTEAFF.